This is a list of T cell receptor beta chains from one sample in a study of T cells in Graves' hyperthyroidism and ophthalmopathy. TCRdb recomputed calls from the multiplex PCR reads with MiXCR, one row per CDR3 protein. The data hold roughly 840,000 distinct CDR3 sequences, with roughly 40% observed a single time. Sequencing was done on a sample of blood. These receptors originate from a man aged 18 to 29 with Graves' hyperthyroidism. CDR3s include the opening cysteine and the closing phenylalanine or tryptophan. The D gene is left open where the match is weak. Not all rows give a size; the values are once, few, many and, for expanded clones, a class.

J gene: TRBJ1-3; V gene: TRBV5-1; D gene: .; clone size: .; CDR3 DNA: TGCGCCAGCAGCTCGGGACGGCCCTCTGGAAACACCATATATTTT; CDR3 protein: CASSSGRPSGNTIYF
J gene: TRBJ1-5; V gene: TRBV5-1; D gene: TRBD1; clone size: .; CDR3 DNA: TGCGCCAGCAGGGCCGGGACAGGGGGGACACCCCAGCATTTT; CDR3 protein: CASRAGTGGTPQHF
J gene: TRBJ2-2; V gene: TRBV7-9; D gene: .; clone size: many; CDR3 DNA: TGTGCCAGCATGAGGTTGCCGAACACCGGGGAGCTGTTTTTT; CDR3 protein: CASMRLPNTGELFF
J gene: TRBJ2-7; V gene: TRBV2; D gene: .; clone size: once; CDR3 DNA: TGTGCCAGCAGTGTCGAGGGGGAGTACTTC; CDR3 protein: CASSVEGEYF
J gene: TRBJ2-5; V gene: TRBV20-1; D gene: TRBD2; clone size: few; CDR3 DNA: TGCAGTGCTAGTAGAGGCGGGGGGATGCAAGAGACCCAGTACTTC; CDR3 protein: CSASRGGGMQETQYF
J gene: TRBJ1-3; V gene: TRBV29-1; D gene: TRBD1; clone size: many; CDR3 DNA: TGCAGCGTGGCAGGGGGAGACTCTGGAAACACCATATATTTT; CDR3 protein: CSVAGGDSGNTIYF
J gene: TRBJ1-2; V gene: TRBV5-1; D gene: .; clone size: many; CDR3 DNA: TGTGCCAGCAGTAGGACAGACTATGGCTACACCTTC; CDR3 protein: CASSRTDYGYTF
J gene: TRBJ2-5; V gene: TRBV7-9; D gene: .; clone size: .; CDR3 DNA: TGTGCCAGCAGCTTAAAAGGGGTTGCTCATGTTGAGACCCAGTACTTC; CDR3 protein: CASSLKGVAHVETQYF
J gene: TRBJ1-4; V gene: TRBV2; D gene: .; clone size: many; CDR3 DNA: TGTGCCAGCAGTGAACATCCCACTGGCGCAGGAAAACTGTTTTTT; CDR3 protein: CASSEHPTGAGKLFF
J gene: TRBJ1-2; V gene: TRBV10-3; D gene: .; clone size: many; CDR3 DNA: TGTGCCATAGTAGACGGTAACTATGGCTACACCTTC; CDR3 protein: CAIVDGNYGYTF
J gene: TRBJ1-1; V gene: TRBV6-6; D gene: .; clone size: few; CDR3 DNA: TGTGCCAGCAGTTTACAGCACACTGAAGCTTTCTTT; CDR3 protein: CASSLQHTEAFF
J gene: TRBJ1-2; V gene: TRBV25-1; D gene: .; clone size: .; CDR3 DNA: TGTGCCAGCAGTGGGTACGTGGGTGGCTACACCTTC; CDR3 protein: CASSGYVGGYTF
J gene: TRBJ2-5; V gene: TRBV5-1; D gene: TRBD2; clone size: .; CDR3 DNA: TGCGCCAGCAGCTTGGAACCAGCGGGGGGCCAAGAGACCCAGTACTTC; CDR3 protein: CASSLEPAGGQETQYF
J gene: TRBJ2-7; V gene: TRBV7-9; D gene: .; clone size: many; CDR3 DNA: TGTGCCAGCAGCTCGGACCGTGTTGAGCAGTACTTC; CDR3 protein: CASSSDRVEQYF
J gene: TRBJ1-1; V gene: TRBV9; D gene: .; clone size: .; CDR3 DNA: TGCGCCAGCAGCCAGCCAGGGACCACTGAAGCTTTCTTT; CDR3 protein: CASSQPGTTEAFF
J gene: TRBJ1-1; V gene: TRBV7-9; D gene: TRBD1; clone size: many; CDR3 DNA: TGTGCCAGCAGCCCGATACCTCAGGGGGCAGGTGAAGCTTTCTTT; CDR3 protein: CASSPIPQGAGEAFF
J gene: TRBJ2-6; V gene: TRBV29-1; D gene: .; clone size: .; CDR3 DNA: TGCAGCGTCCCCGATAGGGCCAACGTCCTGACTTTC; CDR3 protein: CSVPDRANVLTF
J gene: TRBJ1-1; V gene: TRBV7-2; D gene: TRBD1; clone size: few; CDR3 DNA: TGTGCCAGCAGCCCCCGGACAGGTCCGAACACTGAAGCTTTCTTT; CDR3 protein: CASSPRTGPNTEAFF
J gene: TRBJ1-2; V gene: TRBV5-1; D gene: .; clone size: many; CDR3 DNA: TGCGCCAGCAGCTTGGACAGGTTGGCCTATGGCTACACCTTC; CDR3 protein: CASSLDRLAYGYTF
J gene: TRBJ2-5; V gene: TRBV29-1; D gene: TRBD1; clone size: many; CDR3 DNA: TGCAGCGTGTGGGGACGCGGGACAGGGAAAGAGACCCAGTACTTC; CDR3 protein: CSVWGRGTGKETQYF
J gene: TRBJ2-2; V gene: TRBV12-3/TRBV12-4; D gene: TRBD1; clone size: .; CDR3 DNA: TGTGCCAGCAGGACCAGGGGGTCGAACACCGGGGAGCTGTTTTTT; CDR3 protein: CASRTRGSNTGELFF
J gene: TRBJ2-5; V gene: TRBV20-1; D gene: .; clone size: .; CDR3 DNA: TGCAGTGCTACCGTGACGGTCCAAGAGACCCAGTACTTC; CDR3 protein: CSATVTVQETQYF
J gene: TRBJ1-6; V gene: TRBV5-4; D gene: TRBD1; clone size: .; CDR3 DNA: TGTGCCAGCGGCTTGGACACAGGGGTGGGGTCACCCCTCCACTTT; CDR3 protein: CASGLDTGVGSPLHF
J gene: TRBJ1-5; V gene: TRBV20-1; D gene: .; clone size: many; CDR3 DNA: TGCAGTGCTAGACCCATGGGGGACGGTCAGCCCCAGCATTTT; CDR3 protein: CSARPMGDGQPQHF
J gene: TRBJ1-6; V gene: TRBV29-1; D gene: .; clone size: .; CDR3 DNA: TGCAGCCCGACAGGAGGGGGGAATTCACCCCTCCACTTT; CDR3 protein: CSPTGGGNSPLHF
J gene: TRBJ2-7; V gene: TRBV29-1; D gene: .; clone size: many; CDR3 DNA: TGCAGCGTTGAAGAGACGGAGGGCTACGAGCAGTACTTC; CDR3 protein: CSVEETEGYEQYF
J gene: TRBJ2-5; V gene: TRBV25-1; D gene: .; clone size: many; CDR3 DNA: TGTGCCAGCGGTACAGGGTGGGAGACCCAGTACTTC; CDR3 protein: CASGTGWETQYF
J gene: TRBJ2-2; V gene: TRBV7-9; D gene: TRBD2; clone size: .; CDR3 DNA: TGTGCCAGCAGCTTAAGCACTAGCGGAAACACCGGGGAGCTGTTTTTT; CDR3 protein: CASSLSTSGNTGELFF
J gene: TRBJ1-1; V gene: TRBV5-1; D gene: .; clone size: .; CDR3 DNA: TGCGCCAGCAGCTCTATGGGGGGCGGTAACACTGAAGCTTTCTTT; CDR3 protein: CASSSMGGGNTEAFF
J gene: TRBJ1-1; V gene: TRBV25-1; D gene: .; clone size: .; CDR3 DNA: TGTGCCAGCAGTTACCGGTTTGTGAACACTGAAGCTTTCTTT; CDR3 protein: CASSYRFVNTEAFF
J gene: TRBJ2-6; V gene: TRBV5-6; D gene: .; clone size: .; CDR3 DNA: TGTGCCAGCAGCTTATTTCAGTCGATAGGGACTGGGGCCAACGTCCTGACTTTC; CDR3 protein: CASSLFQSIGTGANVLTF